The sequence of this T cell receptor beta chain was determined in a study of cytomegalovirus exposure and HLA in healthy donors (TCRdb year 2017). In the study overall: An earlier analysis of roughly 630 of the donors reported approximately 290 Gb of sequence data and some 120 million unique TCR beta sequences from about 180 million T cells. Roughly 300 gigabases of sequencing data and around 88 million unique TCR sequences made up an early release that covered under 750 HLA-typed donors. Among the roughly 410 genotyped donors, approximately 81% belonged to the genetic ancestry cluster associated with self-reported Caucasian donors. The study aimed to test whether cataloging public T cell receptors could reveal signatures of past pathogen exposure. Using immunosequencing, the study profiled T cell repertoires from 666 subjects and related those repertoires to cytomegalovirus serostatus. Besides the first cohort of 550 to 750 subjects, a separate validation cohort made up of 120 different subjects was used. To predict cytomegalovirus infection status, the study combined high-throughput TCR immunosequencing, statistical association of individual TCRs with disease status, and machine learning. In a later analysis, previously published TCR beta repertoires from several hundred donors were re-analyzed and high-resolution HLA genotyping was added so that TCR occurrence patterns could be studied. In the later analysis, no new phenotypic data were used to find candidate immune exposures; instead, reliance was placed on TCR beta sequences and their occurrence across donors. An earlier analysis of some 500 of the donors used high-throughput TCR beta sequencing to judge whether each TCR beta V gene segment behaved as functional or pseudogenic. Donor age, sex, ethnicity and CMV serostatus were compiled alongside the repertoire data. A later genetic analysis took genome-wide SNP genotypes for about 60% of the roughly 670 donors and used that subset as a discovery cohort. Every repertoire in the discovery cohort had been generated on one and the same sequencing platform. Both class I and class II loci were covered by HLA typing, at four-digit resolution. The number of typed donors differed by locus: about 629-640 for A, B, C, DRB1 and DQB1; 522 for DQA1; approximately 610 for DPA1; and about 470 for DPB1. About five DR-DQ haplotypes were handled as single units for association and clustering because linkage in the cohort was strong. Among approximately 370 genotyped donors of the cohort, an average of about 220,000 unique TCR beta nucleotide sequences was sequenced per donor, of which roughly 17% were non-productive.

This clone appeared once. The antigen it recognizes is unknown. No base quality information exists; no much larger clone differs at one position. Overall study outcomes, separate from this receptor: HLA typing was unavailable for some donors at each locus, so association tests used only the typed subset. Linkage disequilibrium might explain the correlated functional status among segregating V segments, but an unknown experimental factor could not be ruled out. Sequencing depth was assumed to be roughly uniform across donors in the presence/absence analyses, though that assumption may not hold. Three of the identified cytomegalovirus-associated TCR beta chains were confirmed in vitro to be specific for cytomegalovirus antigens. Specific HLA alleles were associated with 16,951 TCR beta sequences at a false discovery rate of 0.05 in a later analysis. When HLA alleles, especially DR and DQ, strongly co-occurred, TCR associations were difficult to assign to individual alleles. According to the authors, the approach could potentially be generalized to other disease states and immunological phenotypes. In both the original and validation cohorts, the classifier was reported to diagnose cytomegalovirus status with high specificity and sensitivity. According to a later analysis, parvovirus B19, influenza, CMV and Epstein-Barr virus appeared linked to several top co-occurrence clusters. A further reported finding was that TCR beta sequences accurately predicted the HLA-A and HLA-B alleles for most subjects in the first cohort. According to a later analysis, TCR association rates differed among HLA loci, with DRB1 alleles showing the most associated TCRs and HLA-C alleles showing the fewest. Compared with the approximately 700-donor mean, donors in an Asian-associated ancestry cluster had fewer N-insertions in productive TCRs, according to a later genetic analysis. In the study, around 150 TCR beta chains were listed as associated with cytomegalovirus. An earlier analysis of around 600 of the donors showed that most TCR beta V segments appeared in productive rearrangements either about 90% or about 30% of the time, which broadly matched IMGT annotations. The earlier analysis of 587 of the donors excluded about 16 rarely observed V segments, including chromosome 9 orphons, because counts were too low. The sequencing pipeline was judged likely to have produced a cluster of highly shared sequence variants as a technical artifact. In a later analysis, HLA-associated TCR beta chains showed more clonal expansion and lower generation probabilities than non-associated chains that were equally common. Some IMGT-functional V segments, including TRBV6-2 and TRBV6-3, could not be distinguished by the 87-base-pair reads and were therefore excluded. Most CMV-associated TCR beta chains appeared to be HLA-restricted in a later analysis, and the HLA associations seemed to be driven largely by CMV exposure. The only immune exposure information available for the cohort was CMV serostatus. An association between a missense DCLRE1C variant and V-gene and J-gene trimming of TCR beta chains was found in a later genetic analysis and replicated in an independent cohort. In this cohort, only TCR beta chains were sequenced, and detectable features were limited by the absence of alpha or paired-chain data. While some public TCRs were present in many individuals, most TCR sequences turned up only very rarely across donors.

Library preparation was by the immunoSEQ multiplex PCR assay. A mixture of 60 forward primers for TCR Vbeta segments and 13 reverse primers for TCR Jbeta segments was used in the multiplex PCR. The CDR3 region of rearranged TCR beta genes was amplified from genomic DNA by a multiplex PCR assay. On the Illumina HiSeq System, the amplified TCR beta libraries were sequenced as 87-base-pair reads. In the source study's methods: A later analysis counted tens of millions of unique TCR beta chains across the 666 repertoires, and roughly 10 million of these chains were shared by at least two donors. Raw reads were error-corrected and collapsed into unique sequences with a nearest-neighbor algorithm that merged closely related sequences to remove PCR and sequencing errors. Alignment of CDR3 sequences to IMGT reference sequences was used to assign V, D and J gene segments. Each retained sequence needed at least a six-nucleotide match to both a V gene segment and a J gene segment. A rearrangement counted as productive if the CDR3 had no stop codons and remained in frame with V and J, and every other rearrangement counted as non-productive. Following IMGT convention, CDR3 was defined as the stretch from the second conserved V-encoded cysteine up to the conserved J-encoded phenylalanine. In an earlier analysis of roughly 610 of the donors, sequences lacking an unambiguous match to a single V gene segment were excluded. An earlier analysis of a few hundred of the donors called V segments functional above 56.7% productive rearrangements and segregating when the between-donor standard deviation exceeded 5%. A statistical classification framework was developed to diagnose cytomegalovirus status using the catalog of TCR beta chain sequences. In a later analysis, V and J genes were assigned by comparing TCR nucleotide sequences against IMGT/GENE-DB human TR gene sequences. Using the TCRdist pipeline, a later analysis assigned CDR3 sequences along with most-parsimonious VDJ recombination scenarios. A later analysis defined each TCR beta chain by its CDR3 amino acid sequence plus V-gene family, and excluded reads lacking a unique V-gene family. A later analysis removed several hundred highly shared, low-generation-probability nucleotide sequences to deal with suspected cross-contamination and a sequencing artifact. In a later analysis, a clonal expansion index was calculated for each public chain from normalized within-repertoire ranks of inferred template counts. In a later analysis, generation probabilities were computed with a VDJ recombination model fitted to out-of-frame rearrangements, and the resulting probabilities were checked against IGoR. In a later analysis, hypergeometric tests were used to score TCR-TCR, TCR-HLA and TCR-CMV co-occurrence, with a repertoire-size bias correction applied to TCR pairs. To estimate false discovery rates, a later analysis permuted the HLA or CMV assignments 20 times. A later analysis grouped co-occurring TCRs with DBSCAN, adding TCRdist sequence similarity when clustering within HLA-allele-positive subsets. Co-occurrence clustering excluded repertoires with fewer than 30,000 or more than 120,000 public chains, plus five with anomalous nucleotide sharing. Sourced from immuneACCESS, this table was stored by TCRdb with only in-frame sequences that have V and J called. A share of the clones is absent; for the studies checked, an unresolved V gene accounts for under half, and the remainder has no known explanation. D and trimming come from the DNA, and the V and J calls and clone size come from that table. This sample holds 60,000 to 85,000 clones; roughly 82% were observed only once. About 20% of the sample is held by the ten biggest clonotypes.

In total, about 650 healthy bone marrow donors made up the cohort. At the time of sampling, every cohort member was nominally healthy, though immune exposures that went unrecorded were likely present. The donor tested CMV seropositive and was one of the 289 seropositive cohort members. A peripheral blood sample was collected from each donor, and TCR beta sequencing was performed on peripheral blood mononuclear cells. Genomic DNA was extracted from the blood cell samples with the Qiagen DNeasy Blood Extraction Kit. Via the germline V gene, CDR1 is LGHNT and CDR2 FRNRAP. Compared with germline, V lacks 2 bases and J lacks 6 bases; bases without a gene match: 13. Inclusive of the bounding cysteine and phenylalanine, the CDR3 is 18 residues long. The kept DNA is CDR3 alone, 54 bases in frame from the first base.

The TCR originated in a man between 65 and 79 years old in good health and CMV-seropositive. The source material was PBMCs. This sequence uses TRBV12-5 and TRBJ1-6, and 7 junction bases match TRBD1. This receptor has the CDR3 CASGLFYGTEVRNSPLHF. The DNA sequence is TGTGCTAGTGGTTTGTTCTACGGGACAGAAGTCCGTAATTCACCCCTCCACTTT.